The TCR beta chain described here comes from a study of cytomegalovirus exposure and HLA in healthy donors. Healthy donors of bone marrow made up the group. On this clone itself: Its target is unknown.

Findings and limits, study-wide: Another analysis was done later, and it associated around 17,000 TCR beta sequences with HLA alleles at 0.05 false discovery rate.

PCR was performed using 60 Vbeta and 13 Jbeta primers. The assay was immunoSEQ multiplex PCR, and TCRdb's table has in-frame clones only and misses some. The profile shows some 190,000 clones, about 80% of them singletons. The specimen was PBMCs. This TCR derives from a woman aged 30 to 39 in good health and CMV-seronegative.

Here the CDR3 reads CASSLDRTRGEQFF. The CDR3 bases are TGTGCCAGCAGCTTAGATCGTACTCGAGGGGAGCAGTTCTTC. The chain combines TRBV7-2 with TRBJ2-1; a weak D match, TRBD2 (5 bases). Germline assignment: CDR1 SGHTA and CDR2 FQGNSA. V was shortened by 1 base and J by 10 bases, with 14 bases between the two germline ends. The length of the CDR3 is 14 residues.